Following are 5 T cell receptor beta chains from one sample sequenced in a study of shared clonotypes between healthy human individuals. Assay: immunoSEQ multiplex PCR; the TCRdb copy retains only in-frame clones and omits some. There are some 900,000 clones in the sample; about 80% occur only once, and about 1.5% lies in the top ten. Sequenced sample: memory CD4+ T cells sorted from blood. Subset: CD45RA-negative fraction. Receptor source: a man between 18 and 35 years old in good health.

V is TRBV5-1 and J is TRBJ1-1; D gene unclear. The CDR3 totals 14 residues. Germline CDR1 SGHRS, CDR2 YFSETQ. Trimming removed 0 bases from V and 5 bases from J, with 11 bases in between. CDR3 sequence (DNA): TGCGCCAGCAGCTTGGCTTGGCTCGGGACTGAAGCTTTCTTT. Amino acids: CASSLAWLGTEAFF.

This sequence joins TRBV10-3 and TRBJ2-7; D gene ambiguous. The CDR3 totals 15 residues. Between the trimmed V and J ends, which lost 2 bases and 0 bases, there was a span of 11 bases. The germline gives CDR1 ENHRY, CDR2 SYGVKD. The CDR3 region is CAISEQPMISYEQYF. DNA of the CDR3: TGTGCCATCAGTGAGCAACCGATGATCTCCTACGAGCAGTACTTC.

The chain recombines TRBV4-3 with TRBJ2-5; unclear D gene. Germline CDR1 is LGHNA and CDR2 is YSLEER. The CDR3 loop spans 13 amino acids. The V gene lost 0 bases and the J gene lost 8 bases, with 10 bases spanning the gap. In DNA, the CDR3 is TGCGCCAGCAGCCAAGAGGAATTGGGAACCCAGTACTTC. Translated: CASSQEELGTQYF.

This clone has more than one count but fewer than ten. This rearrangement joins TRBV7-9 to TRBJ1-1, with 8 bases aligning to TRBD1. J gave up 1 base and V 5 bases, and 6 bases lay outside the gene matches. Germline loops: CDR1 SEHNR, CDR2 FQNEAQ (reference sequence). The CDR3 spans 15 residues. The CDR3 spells CASSVSGGGNTEAFF. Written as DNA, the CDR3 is TGTGCCAGCAGCGTATCAGGGGGCGGGAACACTGAAGCTTTCTTT. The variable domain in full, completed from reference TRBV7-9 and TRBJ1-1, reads DTGVSQNPRHKITKRGQNVTFRCDPISEHNRLYWYRQTLGQGPEFLTYFQNEAQLEKSRLLSDRFSAERPKGSFSTLEIQRTEQGDSAMYLCASSVSGGGNTEAFFGQGTRLTVV.

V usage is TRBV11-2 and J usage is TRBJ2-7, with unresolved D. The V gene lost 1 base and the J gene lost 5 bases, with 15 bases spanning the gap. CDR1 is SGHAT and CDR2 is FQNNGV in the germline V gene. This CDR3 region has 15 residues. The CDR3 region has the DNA TGTGCCAGCAGCTTAGTCGCCGGACGCGACCACGAGCAGTACTTC. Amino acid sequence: CASSLVAGRDHEQYF.